Below, 32 T cell receptor beta chains from the same sample are listed, as sequenced in a study of T cells after somatic rescue of genetic block. This table comes from immunoSEQ multiplex PCR, and its TCRdb copy is limited to in-frame clones, with some not included. The sample comprises under 150,000 clones, about 93% of which are singletons, and roughly 1.5% rests with the top ten. The sample was peripheral blood mononuclear cells (PBMCs). The receptor source for this set is a woman younger than 30.

V gene TRBV27 combines with J gene TRBJ1-2; maybe TRBD1 (5 bases). The CDR3 is 13 amino acids. Germline V gene lookup returns CDR1 MNHEY and CDR2 SMNVEV (reference sequence). The V and J ends lost 0 bases and 3 bases respectively, with 5 bases between them. CDR3 nucleotide sequence: TGTGCCAGCAGTTTATCAGGGGACTATGGCTACACCTTC. Amino acid sequence: CASSLSGDYGYTF.

The rearrangement links TRBV6-6 to TRBJ2-7, with 11 bases lining up with TRBD1. Germline V gene sequence: CDR1 MNHNY, CDR2 SVGAGI (reference sequence). This CDR3 spans 16 amino acids. V trimming: 6 bases; J trimming: 1 base; junction bases outside the gene matches: 8. CDR3 in DNA: TGTGCCAGCAGCTCTCTCCGGGACAGGGGGTCCTACGAGCAGTACTTC. This encodes CASSSLRDRGSYEQYF.

V and J are TRBV4-3 and TRBJ1-2; D is perhaps TRBD1 (5 bases). Germline loops: CDR1 LGHNA, CDR2 YSLEER. CDR3 size: 15 residues. V was trimmed by 0 bases and J by 5 bases, leaving 13 bases between them. The CDR3, as DNA: TGCGCCAGCAGCCAAGATGAAAGGGGTTCTTATGGCTACACCTTC. Residues: CASSQDERGSYGYTF.

This clone has a handful of counts. V gene TRBV14 combines with J gene TRBJ2-7, with a tentative D call TRBD2 (5 bases). This CDR3 is built from 14 residues. V was trimmed by 2 bases and J by 3 bases, leaving 11 bases between them. Germline CDR1 and CDR2: SGHDN and FVKESK. The CDR3 spells CASSQPGMVYEQYF. The CDR3 DNA is TGTGCCAGCAGCCAACCGGGGATGGTCTACGAGCAGTACTTC. The full variable domain, in which reference TRBV14 and TRBJ2-7 provide the parts outside the CDR3, is EAGVTQFPSHSVIEKGQTVTLRCDPISGHDNLYWYRRVMGKEIKFLLHFVKESKQDESGMPNNRFLAERTGGTYSTLKVQPAELEDSGVYFCASSQPGMVYEQYFGPGTRLTVT.

The chain combines TRBV5-4 with TRBJ2-7; 13 positions match TRBD2. The CDR3 has 15 residues. Germline CDR1 and CDR2: SGHNT and YYREEE (reference sequence). Trimming took 4 bases from V and 3 from J; bases not matched to a gene: 4. CDR3 sequence reads: CASSPGLAGYYEQYF. The CDR3 DNA sequence: TGTGCCAGCAGCCCGGGACTAGCGGGGTACTACGAGCAGTACTTC. Full variable domain (missing parts from reference TRBV5-4 and TRBJ2-7): ETGVTQSPTHLIKTRGQQVTLRCSSQSGHNTVSWYQQALGQGPQFIFQYYREEENGRGNFPPRFSGLQFPNYSSELNVNALELDDSALYLCASSPGLAGYYEQYFGPGTRLTVT.

The rearrangement links TRBV9 to TRBJ2-7; tentative D call: TRBD1 (6 bases). The CDR3 totals 17 residues. The germline CDR1 and CDR2 sequences are SGDLS and YYNGEE. The V end lost 0 bases, the J end lost 2 bases, and 18 bases lay between the germline ends. The CDR3 here is CASSVAPDPGVPYEQYF. Written as DNA, the CDR3 is TGTGCCAGCAGCGTAGCTCCCGACCCAGGGGTCCCCTACGAGCAGTACTTC.

The V and J genes are TRBV7-9 and TRBJ1-5; D is unresolved. Trimming pared 4 bases from V and 11 bases from J, leaving 12 bases between. Germline CDR1 and CDR2: SEHNR and FQNEAQ (reference sequence). The CDR3 runs to 12 residues. The CDR3 coding sequence is TGTGCCAGCAGCTCGACGGTCTCAACCCAGCATTTT. It codes for CASSSTVSTQHF.

The CDR3 DNA reads TGTGCCAGCAGCCAAGATGGAGGAGGGGCCAACGTCCTGACTTTC. Translation: CASSQDGGGANVLTF. The chain links TRBV4-2 to TRBJ2-6, with D tentatively TRBD2 (5 bases). V gave up 0 bases and J gave up 4 bases, with 7 bases separating them. This CDR3 is 15 amino acids long. Germline lookup yields CDR1 LGHNA and CDR2 YNFKEQ.

The chain is built from TRBV9 and TRBJ1-1; 8 bases fit TRBD1. This CDR3 spans 15 amino acids. V lost 4 bases, J lost 2 bases, and 7 bases stayed unmatched. Germline V CDR1 and CDR2: SGDLS, YYNGEE. The CDR3 DNA is TGTGCCAGCAGCCCCCGGACAGGGATAAACACTGAAGCTTTCTTT. Protein sequence: CASSPRTGINTEAFF.

The rearrangement uses TRBV10-3 and TRBJ2-3, with a possible D match to TRBD2 (5 bases). The CDR3 length is 16 residues. Trimming took 2 bases from V and 2 from J, leaving 14 bases between them. Germline assignment: CDR1 ENHRY and CDR2 SYGVKD. CDR3 in DNA: TGTGCCATCAGTGAGAGAGGGAGAGCCCCCACAGATACGCAGTATTTT. Translation gives CAISERGRAPTDTQYF.

The gene calls are TRBV7-6 and TRBJ2-2; perhaps TRBD2 as D (6 bases). V lost 4 bases, J lost 4 bases, and 16 bases lay in between. Germline CDR1 SGHVS, CDR2 FNYEAQ. The CDR3 consists of 16 residues. The CDR3 is CASSYQPGGVTGELFF. Written as DNA, the CDR3 is TGTGCCAGCAGCTACCAGCCCGGGGGAGTCACCGGGGAGCTGTTTTTT. The full variable domain, rest sourced from reference TRBV7-6 and TRBJ2-2, is GAGVSQSPRYKVTKRGQDVALRCDPISGHVSLYWYRQALGQGPEFLTYFNYEAQQDKSGLPNDRFSAERPEGSISTLTIQRTEQRDSAMYRCASSYQPGGVTGELFFGEGSRLTVL.

The chain carries TRBV29-1 and TRBJ2-1; D gene unclear. The CDR3 extends over 13 amino acids. Trimming took 4 bases from V and 1 from J, leaving 8 bases between them. Germline loops: CDR1 SQVTM, CDR2 ANQGSEA. This CDR3 reads CSVGSTSYNEQFF. The CDR3 nucleotides read TGCAGCGTTGGTTCGACATCCTACAATGAGCAGTTCTTC.

This clone was observed a handful of times. The chain is built from TRBV4-3 and TRBJ1-5; perhaps TRBD1 as D (6 bases). Germline V gene sequence: CDR1 LGHNA, CDR2 YSLEER. The V end lost 1 base, the J end lost 3 bases, and 13 bases lay between the germline ends. CDR3 length equals 16 residues. CDR3 DNA: TGCGCCAGCAGCCAAGTTGGGGACAAGGCCAATCAGCCCCAGCATTTT. Protein product: CASSQVGDKANQPQHF.

This clone was observed once. The chain links TRBV4-1 to TRBJ2-3, with a tentative D call TRBD1 (7 bases). There are 17 residues in the CDR3. CDR1 is MGHRA, CDR2 YSYEKL, per germline. V lost 2 bases, J lost 2 bases, and 17 bases lay in between. CDR3 region: CASSQTWRDRDTDTQYF. The CDR3 DNA reads TGCGCCAGCAGCCAAACTTGGCGGGACAGAGACACAGATACGCAGTATTTT.

The chain combines TRBV5-6 with TRBJ2-7; 10 bases align to TRBD2. V gave up 0 bases and J gave up 7 bases; unmatched junction bases: 4. Per the germline V gene, CDR1 is SGHDT and CDR2 is YYEEEE. The CDR3 loop spans 14 amino acids. The CDR3 DNA is TGTGCCAGCAGCTTGGATCTAGCGGGGGTTGAGCAGTACTTC. Amino acids: CASSLDLAGVEQYF.

The chain links TRBV7-7 to TRBJ1-5; a weak D match, TRBD1 (5 bases). Germline CDR1 and CDR2: SSHAT and FNYEAQ (reference sequence). Deletions cut 6 bases from V and 4 bases from J, with 10 bases between. This CDR3 has 13 amino acids. The CDR3 DNA sequence: TGTGCCAGCAGTCGGGACCCGAATCAGCCCCAGCATTTT. Translated: CASSRDPNQPQHF.

This clone was detected once. The chain links TRBV28 to TRBJ2-2; D perhaps matches TRBD1 (5 bases). V lost 4 bases and J lost 1, with 13 bases in between. This CDR3 contains 16 residues. The V gene's germline CDR1 is MDHEN and CDR2 SYDVKM. The CDR3, as DNA: TGTGCCAGCAGTTCCTCGACAGCCCAGAACACCGGGGAGCTGTTTTTT. This sequence encodes CASSSSTAQNTGELFF.

J is TRBJ1-2 and V is TRBV4-1; unclear D gene. The V end lost 0 bases, the J end lost 4 bases, and 9 bases lay between the germline ends. Germline-derived CDR1 and CDR2 are MGHRA and YSYEKL. CDR3 size: 14 residues. In DNA form, the CDR3 reads TGCGCCAGCAGCCAAGATGCAGTATCCTATGGCTACACCTTC. It specifies CASSQDAVSYGYTF.

This chain connects TRBV11-2 to TRBJ2-1, with 12 bases that match TRBD2. The V and J ends lost 1 base and 9 bases, in that order; junction bases with no gene match: 4. CDR1 SGHAT and CDR2 FQNNGV come from the germline V gene. The CDR3 is 15 amino acids. CDR3 DNA sequence: TGTGCCAGCAGCTTAGCTCTAGCGGGGGGGAGTGAGCAGTTCTTC. This translates into CASSLALAGGSEQFF.

Points on this clone: At one of its ends the junction is not consistent with the germline gene, which may arise from a read error. The rearrangement joins TRBV2 to TRBJ2-7; TRBD2 matches 9 bases. This CDR3 has 17 amino acids. Germline CDR1 reads SNHLY; CDR2 reads FYNNEI. CDR3 sequence: CARSGSGGPPHSYEQYF. The CDR3 region has the DNA TGTGCCAGGAGTGGGAGCGGGGGGCCCCCCCACTCCTACGAGCAGTACTTC.

V and J are TRBV4-1 and TRBJ1-5; D is perhaps TRBD1 (5 bases). The CDR3 is 18 amino acids. The V gene lost 3 bases and the J gene lost 6 bases, with 24 bases spanning the gap. Germline V lookup: CDR1 MGHRA, CDR2 YSYEKL. The CDR3 DNA reads TGCGCCAGCAGCCAGTACCCCTGGGGGGACGCAGACAGTCAGCCCCAGCATTTT. It encodes CASSQYPWGDADSQPQHF.

The chain recombines TRBV9 with TRBJ2-1, with 7 bases identical to TRBD2. This CDR3 has 17 residues. After removal of 0 bases from V and 1 base from J, the junction contained 7 bases not matched to a gene. Looked up from germline, CDR1 is SGDLS and CDR2 is YYNGEE. Here the CDR3 DNA reads TGTGCCAGCAGCGTAGCAGAAGCTAGCGGTTCCTACAATGAGCAGTTCTTC. This codes for CASSVAEASGSYNEQFF. The variable domain in full, with the rest retrieved from reference TRBV9 and TRBJ2-1, is DSGVTQTPKHLITATGQRVTLRCSPRSGDLSVYWYQQSLDQGLQFLIQYYNGEERAKGNILERFSAQQFPDLHSELNLSSLELGDSALYFCASSVAEASGSYNEQFFGPGTRLTVL.

The CDR3 loop reads CASSLKLAGGFSGTDTQYF. Written as DNA, the CDR3 is TGTGCCAGCAGCTTGAAACTAGCGGGGGGGTTCTCGGGCACAGATACGCAGTATTTT. The rearrangement uses TRBV5-4 and TRBJ2-3; 13 bases are shared with TRBD2. The length of the CDR3 is 19 residues. Germline loops: CDR1 SGHNT, CDR2 YYREEE (reference sequence). Germline trimming cut 1 base from V and 1 base from J; bases unmatched to any gene: 9.

CDR3 sequence: CASSIRGLAEETQYF. The CDR3 region has the DNA TGTGCCAGCAGCATCCGGGGTTTAGCGGAAGAGACCCAGTACTTC. The J gene is TRBJ2-5, the V gene TRBV9; D may be TRBD2 (6 bases). Deletions cut 4 bases from V and 3 bases from J, with 16 bases between. The CDR3 consists of 15 residues. CDR1 is SGDLS, CDR2 YYNGEE, per germline.

The chain combines TRBV28 with TRBJ1-4; 7 bases are a match to TRBD1. The germline gives CDR1 MDHEN, CDR2 SYDVKM. This CDR3 contains 14 residues. V lost 7 bases and J lost 3; bases outside the gene matches: 5. The CDR3 loop reads CASMMGTANEKLFF. The CDR3, as DNA: TGTGCCAGCATGATGGGGACAGCTAATGAAAAACTGTTTTTT.

This sequence joins TRBV10-3 and TRBJ2-3; TRBD2 matches 13 bases. Germline CDR1 reads ENHRY; CDR2 reads SYGVKD. The CDR3 is 15 residues long. V lost 4 bases, J lost 7 bases, and 5 bases stayed unmatched. This chain's CDR3 is CAISGTSGGTNTQYF. In DNA, the CDR3 is TGTGCCATCAGTGGGACTAGCGGGGGTACGAATACGCAGTATTTT.

This clone was detected only once. The chain carries TRBV9 and TRBJ1-1; 7 bases map to TRBD1. V gave up 3 bases and J gave up 2 bases; unmatched junction bases: 4. In germline, CDR1 is SGDLS, CDR2 YYNGEE. This CDR3 spans 14 amino acids. The CDR3, as DNA: TGTGCCAGCAGCGCCGGGACAGTTAACACTGAAGCTTTCTTT. Translated, it gives CASSAGTVNTEAFF.

The chain has TRBV7-3 and TRBJ2-7; TRBD1 might be the D (6 bases). The CDR3 length is 17 residues. V shed 5 bases and J shed 1 base, with 21 bases lying between them. The germline V gene encodes CDR1 SGHTA and CDR2 FQGTGA. In DNA, the CDR3 is TGTGCCAGCAGCCACACACAGACAGGCGCTACTTCCTACGAGCAGTACTTC. It is translated as CASSHTQTGATSYEQYF.

The chain carries TRBV19 and TRBJ2-7; D unresolved. The V end lost 4 bases, the J end lost 3 bases, and 10 bases lay between the germline ends. The germline V gene encodes CDR1 LNHDA and CDR2 SQIVND (reference sequence). The CDR3 covers 13 residues. CDR3 loop: CASSTPPRYEQYF. The CDR3 DNA is TGTGCCAGTAGTACCCCCCCTCGCTACGAGCAGTACTTC.

The V and J genes are TRBV18 and TRBJ1-5, with D possibly being TRBD1 (6 bases). The CDR3 has 14 amino acids. Germline CDR1 KGHSH, CDR2 LQKENI. Trimming removed 2 bases at V and 9 bases at J, with 14 bases between. CDR3 sequence: CASSPGGALPPQHF. The CDR3 DNA reads TGTGCCAGCTCACCAGGGGGGGCCCTTCCGCCCCAGCATTTT.

V gene TRBV25-1 combines with J gene TRBJ1-2, with D uncertain. The CDR3 runs to 15 residues. Germline V gene lookup returns CDR1 MGHDK and CDR2 SYGVNS. Trimming shortened V by 1 base and J by 9 bases, and 18 bases separated the two germline ends. The CDR3 DNA reads as TGTGCCAGCAGTGAATGGGAGGGTAACTCGTTTAGCTACACCTTC. It encodes CASSEWEGNSFSYTF.

This chain uses TRBV6-5 with TRBJ2-1; a possible D gene is TRBD2 (6 bases). This CDR3 has 14 residues. Germline assignment: CDR1 MNHEY and CDR2 SVGAGI. V shed 0 bases and J shed 5 bases, with 8 bases lying between them. The CDR3 region has the DNA TGTGCCAGCAGTTACTCCGGAGGGAACAATGAGCAGTTCTTC. Its translation: CASSYSGGNNEQFF.